What follows are 11 T cell receptor beta chains derived from one specimen sequenced in a study of a mutant IDH1 vaccine in newly diagnosed glioma. The protocol was immunoSEQ multiplex PCR, while the TCRdb copy is restricted to in-frame clones and leaves out a portion. This sample has about 20,000 clones, with about four fifths found just once. The antigens for these receptors are not known. The time point denotes: week 23, last vaccination. Vaccination comprised doses that each held 300 ug of mutant IDH1 20-mer peptide, plus topical imiquimod. The specimen comprised PBMCs, sampled from a glioma patient whose treatment included an IDH1 peptide vaccine. These receptors all come from a man aged 25 to 45 with glioma.

The CDR3 nucleotides are TGTGCCAGTAGCCCCAGGCAAGGGGGAGGTCAGCCCCAGCATTTT. This codes for CASSPRQGGGQPQHF. The chain is built from TRBV19 and TRBJ1-5, with a possible D match to TRBD1 (6 bases). The germline V gene has CDR1 LNHDA and CDR2 SQIVND (reference sequence). The CDR3 runs 15 residues. Trimming removed 6 bases at V and 6 bases at J, with 18 bases between.

Only one count was recorded for this clone. V and J are TRBV9 and TRBJ2-7; no clear D gene. The CDR3 totals 14 residues. Germline CDR1 reads SGDLS; CDR2 reads YYNGEE. Trimming removed 4 bases from V and 1 base from J, with 12 bases in between. CDR3 sequence: CASSPDGLSYEQYF. In nucleotides, the CDR3 is TGTGCCAGCAGCCCAGACGGATTGTCCTACGAGCAGTACTTC.

The genes are TRBV5-8 and TRBJ2-6; possibly TRBD1 or TRBD2 for D (5 bases each). V was trimmed by 4 bases and J by 1 base, leaving 15 bases between them. This CDR3 comprises 17 residues. CDR1 is SGHTS and CDR2 is YDEGEE in the germline V gene. This chain's CDR3 is CASSPGTTLSGANVLTF. The CDR3 DNA is TGTGCCAGCAGCCCGGGGACCACTCTATCTGGGGCCAACGTCCTGACTTTC.

CDR3 nucleotides: TGTGCCAGCAGCTTAACGGACAGGGTGATAGAGCAGTTCTTC. This codes for CASSLTDRVIEQFF. The V gene is TRBV11-2, the J gene TRBJ2-1, with TRBD1 matching over 8 bases. Germline V CDR1 and CDR2: SGHAT, FQNNGV. V dropped 2 bases and J dropped 10; count of bases not matched to a gene: 7. This CDR3 is built from 14 residues.

The chain has TRBV7-6 and TRBJ1-3; D unclear. This CDR3 has 16 amino acids. Germline CDR1 reads SGHVS; CDR2 reads FNYEAQ. Trimming removed 2 bases at V and 0 bases at J, with 11 bases between. CDR3 coding DNA: TGTGCCAGCAGCTTAAGAAGAGGATTCTCTGGAAACACCATATATTTT. Encoded protein: CASSLRRGFSGNTIYF. The full variable domain, completed using reference TRBV7-6 and TRBJ1-3, is GAGVSQSPRYKVTKRGQDVALRCDPISGHVSLYWYRQALGQGPEFLTYFNYEAQQDKSGLPNDRFSAERPEGSISTLTIQRTEQRDSAMYRCASSLRRGFSGNTIYFGEGSWLTVV.

The chain links TRBV5-1 to TRBJ1-1; no clear D. Germline V gene lookup returns CDR1 SGHRS and CDR2 YFSETQ. V was shortened by 3 bases and J by 2 bases, with 2 bases between the two germline ends. The CDR3 sequence is 11 residues long. As DNA, the CDR3 is TGCGCCAGCAGCTCTAACACTGAAGCTTTCTTT. As protein: CASSSNTEAFF.

The chain carries TRBV9 and TRBJ2-7; D gene ambiguous. This CDR3 contains 14 residues. Germline V gene sequence: CDR1 SGDLS, CDR2 YYNGEE. With 4 bases removed from V and 1 base from J, the gap between germline ends came to 12 bases. CDR3 nucleotide sequence: TGTGCCAGCAGCCCGACCGGGTTATCCTACGAGCAGTACTTC. It is translated as CASSPTGLSYEQYF.

This chain joins TRBV5-4 and TRBJ2-1; 8 bases map to TRBD2. V was pared by 7 bases and J by 6 bases, with 6 bases of the junction left unmatched. Per germline, CDR1 SGHNT and CDR2 YYREEE (reference sequence). This CDR3 is 13 amino acids long. In DNA form, the CDR3 reads TGTGCCAGCGGGCTAGCGGGCCCCAATGAGCAGTTCTTC. It is translated as CASGLAGPNEQFF.

This clone has just one count. CDR3: CASRGTGPGANVLTF. CDR3 in DNA: TGTGCCAGCAGGGGGACAGGGCCTGGGGCCAACGTCCTGACTTTC. The rearrangement uses TRBV6-1 and TRBJ2-6, with TRBD1 matching 9 bases. V dropped 6 bases and J dropped 2; count of bases not matched to a gene: 2. This CDR3 spans 15 amino acids. CDR1 is MNHNS, CDR2 SASEGT, per germline.

The chain carries TRBV5-4 and TRBJ2-1, with D tentatively TRBD1 (5 bases). Trimming removed 0 bases at V and 7 bases at J, with 8 bases between. The germline CDR1 and CDR2 sequences are SGHNT and YYREEE (reference sequence). CDR3 size: 13 residues. The CDR3 coding sequence is TGTGCCAGCAGCTTGGTTCCAGGGAATGAGCAGTTCTTC. Translating gives CASSLVPGNEQFF.

The V gene is TRBV5-1, the J gene TRBJ2-7, with TRBD2 matching over 10 bases. The V and J ends lost 4 bases and 0 bases, in that order; junction bases with no gene match: 7. Germline V gene sequence: CDR1 SGHRS, CDR2 YFSETQ. This CDR3 is 16 amino acids long. CDR3: CASSPSPSGSSYEQYF. CDR3 nucleotide sequence: TGCGCCAGCAGCCCTTCCCCTAGCGGGAGCTCCTACGAGCAGTACTTC.